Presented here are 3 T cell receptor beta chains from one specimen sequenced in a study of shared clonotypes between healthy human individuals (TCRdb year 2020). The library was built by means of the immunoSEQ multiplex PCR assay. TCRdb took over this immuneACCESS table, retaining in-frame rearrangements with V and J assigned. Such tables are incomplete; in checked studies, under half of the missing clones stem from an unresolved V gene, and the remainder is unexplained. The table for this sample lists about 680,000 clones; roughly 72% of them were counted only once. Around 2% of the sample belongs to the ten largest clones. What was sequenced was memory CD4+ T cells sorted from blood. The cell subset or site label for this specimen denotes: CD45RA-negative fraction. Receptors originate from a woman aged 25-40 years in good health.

This CDR3 is CSAGRGAKAFF. CDR3 nucleotides: TGCAGTGCCGGGCGGGGGGCAAAGGCTTTCTTT. The V and J genes are TRBV20-1 and TRBJ1-1; maybe TRBD1 (6 bases). With 6 bases removed from V and 11 bases from J, the gap between germline ends came to 16 bases. The CDR3 is 11 residues long. The germline gives CDR1 DFQATT, CDR2 SNEGSKA (reference sequence).

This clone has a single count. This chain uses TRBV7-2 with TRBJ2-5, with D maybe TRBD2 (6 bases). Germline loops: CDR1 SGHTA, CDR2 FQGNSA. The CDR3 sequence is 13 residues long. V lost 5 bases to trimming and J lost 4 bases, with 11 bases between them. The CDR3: CASSQRDLETQYF. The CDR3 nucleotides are TGTGCCAGCAGCCAGAGGGACTTAGAGACCCAGTACTTC.

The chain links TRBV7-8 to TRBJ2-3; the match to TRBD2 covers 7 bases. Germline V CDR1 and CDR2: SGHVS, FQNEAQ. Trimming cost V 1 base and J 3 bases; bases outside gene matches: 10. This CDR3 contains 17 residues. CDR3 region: CASSLVGGSYTTDTQYF. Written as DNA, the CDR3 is TGTGCCAGCAGCTTAGTAGGCGGGAGTTATACGACAGATACGCAGTATTTT.